This T cell receptor (beta chain) originates from a study of shared clonotypes between healthy human individuals. Across the whole study: Donors had three CD4 naive, three CD4 memory, two CD8 naive and one CD8 memory plate apiece.

Findings and caveats of the study: Memory subsets generally showed smaller estimated richness than naive subsets did.

V was clipped by 7 bases and J by 7 bases, with 19 bases between them. Germline CDR1 MDHEN, CDR2 SYDVKM. The CDR3 length is 15 residues. Donors comprised healthy HIV-negative adults lacking recent acute infections or vaccinations. Samples underwent the assay at deep level. Clones were sequenced by immunoSEQ multiplex PCR, and TCRdb holds only the in-frame ones, with some missing. The table lists some 500,000 clones, approximately 94% of them singletons. As regards this clone: What it recognizes is unknown.

The chain combines TRBV28 with TRBJ2-2; D is possibly TRBD1 (5 bases). The sample was naive CD4+ T cells sorted from blood. Described subset: CD45RA+ positively selected. The origin of this receptor is a woman under 40 in good health. The CDR3 spells CASKGRQGSGGELFF. The CDR3 bases are TGTGCCAGCAAGGGGCGGCAGGGAAGTGGCGGGGAGCTGTTTTTT.